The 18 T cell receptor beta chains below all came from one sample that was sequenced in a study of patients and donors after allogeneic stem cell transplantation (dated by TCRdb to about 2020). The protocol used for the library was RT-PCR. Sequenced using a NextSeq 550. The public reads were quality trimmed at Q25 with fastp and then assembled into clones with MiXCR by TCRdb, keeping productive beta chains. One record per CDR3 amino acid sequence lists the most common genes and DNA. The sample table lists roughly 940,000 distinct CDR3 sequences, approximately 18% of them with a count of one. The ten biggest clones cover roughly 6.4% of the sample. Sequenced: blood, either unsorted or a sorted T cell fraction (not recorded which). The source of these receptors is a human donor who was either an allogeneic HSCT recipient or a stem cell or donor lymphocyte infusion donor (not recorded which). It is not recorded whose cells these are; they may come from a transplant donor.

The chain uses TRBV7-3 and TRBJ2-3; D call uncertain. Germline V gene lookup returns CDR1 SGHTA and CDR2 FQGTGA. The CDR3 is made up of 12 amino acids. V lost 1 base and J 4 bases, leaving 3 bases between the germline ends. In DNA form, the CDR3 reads TGTGCCAGCAGCTTAAAGTCAGATACGCAGTATTTT. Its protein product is CASSLKSDTQYF.

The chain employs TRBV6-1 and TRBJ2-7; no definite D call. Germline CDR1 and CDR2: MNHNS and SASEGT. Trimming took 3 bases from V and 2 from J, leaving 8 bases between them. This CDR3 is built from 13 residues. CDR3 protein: CASSDNWTYEQYF. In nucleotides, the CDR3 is TGTGCCAGCAGTGATAACTGGACCTACGAGCAGTACTTC.

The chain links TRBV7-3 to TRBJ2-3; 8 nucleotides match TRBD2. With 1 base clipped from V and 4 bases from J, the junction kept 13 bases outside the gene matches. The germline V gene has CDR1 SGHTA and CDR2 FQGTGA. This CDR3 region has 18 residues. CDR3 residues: CASSLIGGAVYAADTQYF. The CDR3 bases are TGTGCCAGCAGCTTAATCGGGGGGGCAGTTTATGCAGCAGATACGCAGTATTTT.

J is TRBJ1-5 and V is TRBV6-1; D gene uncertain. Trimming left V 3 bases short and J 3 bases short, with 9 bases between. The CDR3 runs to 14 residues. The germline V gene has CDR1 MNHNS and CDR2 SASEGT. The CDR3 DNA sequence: TGTGCCAGCAGTGACAGGCGGTACAATCAGCCCCAGCATTTT. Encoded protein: CASSDRRYNQPQHF.

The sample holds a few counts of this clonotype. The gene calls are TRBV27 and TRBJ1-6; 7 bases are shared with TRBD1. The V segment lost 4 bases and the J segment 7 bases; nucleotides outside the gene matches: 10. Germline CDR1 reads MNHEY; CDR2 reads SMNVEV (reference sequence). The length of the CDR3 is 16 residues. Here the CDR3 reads CASSSQQGLANSPLHF. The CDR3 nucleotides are TGTGCCAGCAGTTCCCAACAGGGGTTGGCCAATTCACCCCTCCACTTT.

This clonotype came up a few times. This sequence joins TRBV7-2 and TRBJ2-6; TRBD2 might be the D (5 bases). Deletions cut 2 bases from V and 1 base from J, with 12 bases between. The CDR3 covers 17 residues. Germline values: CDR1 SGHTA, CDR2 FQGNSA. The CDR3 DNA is TGTGCCAGCAGCTTATTAGGGCGGGTTTCTGGGGCCAACGTCCTGACTTTC. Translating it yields CASSLLGRVSGANVLTF.

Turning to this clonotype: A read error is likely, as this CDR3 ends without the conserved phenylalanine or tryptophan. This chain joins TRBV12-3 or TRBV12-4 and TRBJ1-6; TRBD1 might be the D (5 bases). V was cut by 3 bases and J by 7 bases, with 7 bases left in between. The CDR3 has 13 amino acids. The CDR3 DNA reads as TGTGCCAGCAGTTTGAGACAGAATTCACCCCTCCACTCT. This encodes CASSLRQNSPLHS.

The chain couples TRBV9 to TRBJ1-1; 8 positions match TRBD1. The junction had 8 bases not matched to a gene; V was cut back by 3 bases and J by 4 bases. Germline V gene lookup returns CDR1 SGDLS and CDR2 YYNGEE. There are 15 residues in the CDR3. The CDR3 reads CASSEYRGLSTEAFF. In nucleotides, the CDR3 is TGTGCCAGCAGCGAATACAGGGGGTTGTCCACTGAAGCTTTCTTT.

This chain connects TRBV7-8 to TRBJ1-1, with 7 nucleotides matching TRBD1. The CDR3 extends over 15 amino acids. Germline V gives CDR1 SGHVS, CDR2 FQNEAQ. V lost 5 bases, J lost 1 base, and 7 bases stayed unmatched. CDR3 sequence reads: CASSPPRTGNTEAFF. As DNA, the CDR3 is TGTGCCAGCAGCCCACCAAGGACAGGGAACACTGAAGCTTTCTTT.

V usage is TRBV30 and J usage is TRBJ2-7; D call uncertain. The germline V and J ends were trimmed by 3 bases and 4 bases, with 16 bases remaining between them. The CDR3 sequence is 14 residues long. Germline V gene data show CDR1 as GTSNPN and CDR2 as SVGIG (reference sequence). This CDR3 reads CAWRELGYGYEQYF. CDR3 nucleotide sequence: TGTGCCTGGAGAGAATTGGGGTATGGGTACGAGCAGTACTTC. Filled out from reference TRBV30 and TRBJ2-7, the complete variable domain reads SQTIHQWPATLVQPVGSPLSLECTVEGTSNPNLYWYRQAAGRGLQLLFYSVGIGQISSEVPQNLSASRPQDRQFILSSKKLLLSDSGFYLCAWRELGYGYEQYFGPGTRLTVT.

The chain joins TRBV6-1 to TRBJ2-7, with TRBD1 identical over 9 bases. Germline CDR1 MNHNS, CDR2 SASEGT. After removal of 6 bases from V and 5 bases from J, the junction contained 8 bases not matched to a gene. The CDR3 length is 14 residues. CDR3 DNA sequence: TGTGCCAGCAGAGAGGGACAGGGTAAGCACGAGCAGTACTTC. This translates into CASREGQGKHEQYF.

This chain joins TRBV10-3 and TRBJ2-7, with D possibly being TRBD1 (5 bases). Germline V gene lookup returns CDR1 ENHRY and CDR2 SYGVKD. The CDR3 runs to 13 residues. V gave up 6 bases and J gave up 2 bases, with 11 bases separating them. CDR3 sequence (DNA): TGTGCCATCAGCCTAGTGGGGCCCTACGAGCAGTACTTC. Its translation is CAISLVGPYEQYF.

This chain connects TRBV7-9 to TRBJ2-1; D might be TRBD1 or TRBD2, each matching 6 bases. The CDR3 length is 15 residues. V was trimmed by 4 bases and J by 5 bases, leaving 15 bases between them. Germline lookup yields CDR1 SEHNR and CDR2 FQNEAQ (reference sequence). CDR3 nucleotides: TGTGCCAGCAGCTCCCTCGGGGGCCTAAACAATGAGCAGTTCTTC. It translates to CASSSLGGLNNEQFF.

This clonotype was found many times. The CDR3 DNA reads as TGTGCCAGCAGTCCTCGCTCGTCTGGGGCCAACGTCCTGACTTTC. Protein sequence: CASSPRSSGANVLTF. The chain uses TRBV27 and TRBJ2-6; no clear D gene. CDR3 length: 15 residues. CDR1 and CDR2 (germline): MNHEY, SMNVEV (reference sequence). V lost 5 bases to trimming and J lost 1 base, with 9 bases between them.

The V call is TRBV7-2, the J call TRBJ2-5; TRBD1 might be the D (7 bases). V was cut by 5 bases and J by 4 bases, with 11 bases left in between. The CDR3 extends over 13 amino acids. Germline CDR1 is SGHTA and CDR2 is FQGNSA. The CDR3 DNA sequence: TGTGCCAGCAGCCGACAGGGAGGAGAGACCCAGTACTTC. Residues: CASSRQGGETQYF.

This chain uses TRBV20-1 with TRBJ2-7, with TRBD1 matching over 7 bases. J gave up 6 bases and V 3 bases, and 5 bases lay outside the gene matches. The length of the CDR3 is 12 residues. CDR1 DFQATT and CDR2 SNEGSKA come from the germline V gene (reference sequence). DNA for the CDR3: TGCAGTGCTAGCCCTTCAGGGGGCGAGCAGTACTTC. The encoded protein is CSASPSGGEQYF.

CDR3 region: CSARKTPGQGYNEQFF. CDR3 nucleotide sequence: TGCAGTGCTAGAAAAACCCCGGGACAGGGGTACAATGAGCAGTTCTTC. The chain joins TRBV20-1 to TRBJ2-1, with 10 bases matching TRBD1. The junction had 8 bases not matched to a gene; V was cut back by 2 bases and J by 4 bases. The germline gives CDR1 DFQATT, CDR2 SNEGSKA (reference sequence). The CDR3 is 16 residues long.

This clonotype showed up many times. CDR3: CASSGGRGNTEAFF. In DNA, the CDR3 is TGTGCCAGCAGCGGCGGACGGGGGAACACTGAAGCTTTCTTT. V usage is TRBV3-1 and J usage is TRBJ1-1; D ambiguous. CDR1 and CDR2 (germline): LGHDT, YNNKEL (reference sequence). The CDR3 is made up of 14 amino acids. The V end was cut by 5 bases, the J end by 1 base, with 11 bases between.